Listed below are T cell receptor beta chains from one sample, sequenced in a study of shared clonotypes between healthy human individuals. Generated by immunoSEQ multiplex PCR, the TCRdb table keeps only in-frame clones and is missing some. This table has roughly 1,100,000 clones, about 77% appearing once. Sequenced input: memory CD4+ T cells sorted from blood. The receptors here all came from a man aged 18 to 29 in good health. Both conserved end residues are part of each CDR3. A D gene is named only where the DNA matches it firmly. The size entry is marked missing in some rows and otherwise reads once, few, many or a size class.

>-|TRBJ2-2|TRBV11-3|once
TGTGCCAGCAGCTTAGATCTTCGATCCACCGGGGAGCTGTTTTTT
CASSLDLRSTGELFF
>-|TRBJ1-6|TRBV11-2|-
TGTGCCAGCCGCCTAGCAGGGAATAATTCACCCCTCCACTTT
CASRLAGNNSPLHF
>-|TRBJ2-5|TRBV4-1|-
TGCGCCAGCAGCCAAGGGCAGGGGCGGGAGACCCAGTACTTC
CASSQGQGRETQYF
>TRBD2|TRBJ2-3|TRBV18|-
TGTGCCAGCTCACCATCGTTACTAGCGGGAGCAGATACGCAGTATTTT
CASSPSLLAGADTQYF
>-|TRBJ2-7|TRBV18|-
TGTGCCAGCTCACCCTCAGGGGACTACGAGCAGTACTTC
CASSPSGDYEQYF
>-|TRBJ2-7|TRBV13|-
TGTGCCAGCAGCTTAGTCAGGGCGTACGAGCAGTACTTC
CASSLVRAYEQYF
>-|TRBJ2-2|TRBV11-2|-
TGTGCCAGCAGCCCTTTCCCGGGGGAGCTGTTTTTT
CASSPFPGELFF
>TRBD1|TRBJ2-2|TRBV7-9|-
TGTGCCAGAGACAGGGGTGACGCCGGGGAGCTGTTTTTT
CARDRGDAGELFF
>-|TRBJ1-2|TRBV6-1|-
TGTGCCAGCAGTGACTGGCAGGGAGAAGGCTACACCTTC
CASSDWQGEGYTF
>-|TRBJ1-1|TRBV5-1|-
TGCGCCAGCAGCTTGGCAAGGGTTAGCACTGAAGCTTTCTTT
CASSLARVSTEAFF
>TRBD1|TRBJ2-5|TRBV7-6|-
TGTGCCAGCACTCCTAGGGGACAGGGGGCCGGGACCCAGTACTTC
CASTPRGQGAGTQYF
>-|TRBJ1-1|TRBV7-9|-
TGTGCCAGCAGCTTTGCAGGGCAGTCGTCTGAAGCTTTCTTT
CASSFAGQSSEAFF
>-|TRBJ2-3|TRBV4-1|-
TGCGCCAGCAGCCAAGAGAGAGGGGATCCTGGCACAGATACGCAGTATTTT
CASSQERGDPGTDTQYF
>TRBD2|TRBJ2-1|TRBV10-2|-
TGCGCCAGCACTCTAGCGGGAGGGGCACATGAGCAGTTCTTC
CASTLAGGAHEQFF